These 8 T cell receptor beta chains were all obtained from the same sample, sequenced in a study of blood T cell repertoires in COVID-19. Profiled with immunoSEQ multiplex PCR; TCRdb holds only in-frame clones, not every one. The sample contains about 150,000 clones, around nine tenths of which appear only once. Input material: peripheral blood. Every receptor here comes from a man aged 55 to 70 with active or convalescent COVID-19.

Comments on this clone: Other DNA sequences of this sample code for an identical CDR3. The gene calls are TRBV19 and TRBJ2-5; 12 bases align to TRBD1. Germline V gene sequence: CDR1 LNHDA, CDR2 SQIVND (reference sequence). Trimming cost V 2 bases and J 1 base; bases outside gene matches: 2. The CDR3 length is 16 residues. CDR3 DNA: TGTGCCAGTAGTATATCGGGACAGGGGGCCCAAGAGACCCAGTACTTC. Protein product: CASSISGQGAQETQYF.

In regard to this clone: Germline is not matched at one junction end, which may reflect a read error. The chain uses TRBV5-6 and TRBJ1-1; TRBD1 aligns across 8 bases. Germline V gives CDR1 SGHDT, CDR2 YYEEEE. CDR3 length: 12 residues. CDR3 loop: CASNLGQERAFF. In DNA form, the CDR3 reads TGTGCCAGCAACTTGGGACAGGAGCGAGCTTTCTTT.

The chain couples TRBV7-8 to TRBJ2-3, with a possible D match to TRBD1 (6 bases). The germline CDR1 and CDR2 sequences are SGHVS and FQNEAQ. V was cut by 5 bases and J by 0 bases, with 15 bases left in between. CDR3 length: 16 amino acids. This CDR3 reads CASSTRWGPSTDTQYF. The CDR3, as DNA: TGTGCCAGCAGCACCCGTTGGGGGCCTAGCACAGATACGCAGTATTTT.

V is TRBV9 and J is TRBJ2-1, with D maybe TRBD2 (7 bases). V dropped 0 bases and J dropped 5 bases, with 15 bases sitting between them. Germline CDR1 is SGDLS and CDR2 is YYNGEE. CDR3 length: 16 residues. The CDR3 loop is CASSVAGGAPDNEQFF. CDR3 sequence (DNA): TGTGCCAGCAGCGTAGCTGGGGGGGCTCCGGACAATGAGCAGTTCTTC. The variable domain in full, completed from reference TRBV9 and TRBJ2-1, reads DSGVTQTPKHLITATGQRVTLRCSPRSGDLSVYWYQQSLDQGLQFLIQYYNGEERAKGNILERFSAQQFPDLHSELNLSSLELGDSALYFCASSVAGGAPDNEQFFGPGTRLTVL.

This clone was observed a handful of times. This chain uses TRBV7-2 with TRBJ2-1; D perhaps matches TRBD1 (5 bases). CDR1 is SGHTA, CDR2 FQGNSA, per germline. The CDR3 contains 16 residues. V was cut by 1 base and J by 6 bases, with 16 bases left in between. CDR3 protein: CASSLVGTQGPNEQFF. The CDR3 DNA sequence: TGTGCCAGCAGCTTAGTTGGTACTCAGGGTCCCAATGAGCAGTTCTTC.

The chain joins TRBV4-3 to TRBJ2-5, with D maybe TRBD1 (5 bases). This CDR3 comprises 16 residues. Per germline, CDR1 LGHNA and CDR2 YSLEER. The V and J ends lost 1 base and 5 bases respectively, with 17 bases between them. CDR3 amino acids: CASSQADRQNRETQYF. CDR3 coding DNA: TGCGCCAGCAGCCAAGCCGACCGACAGAATAGGGAGACCCAGTACTTC.

The chain couples TRBV21-1 to TRBJ2-7; the table's D call TRBD2 went unverified against the DNA. TRBV21-1 has pseudogene status. This CDR3 has 14 amino acids. CDR3 nucleotide sequence: TGTGCCAGCTTCATGCGAGCGAGAACCTACGAGCAGTACTTC. It yields the protein CASFMRARTYEQYF.

V usage is TRBV28 and J usage is TRBJ2-4; 8 nucleotides agree with TRBD1. Looked up from germline, CDR1 is MDHEN and CDR2 is SYDVKM. V trimming: 6 bases; J trimming: 13 bases; junction bases outside the gene matches: 11. This CDR3 is built from 13 residues. Here the CDR3 reads CASRPGAGGDQYF. The CDR3 bases are TGTGCCAGCAGGCCCGGGGCAGGGGGCGACCAGTACTTC.